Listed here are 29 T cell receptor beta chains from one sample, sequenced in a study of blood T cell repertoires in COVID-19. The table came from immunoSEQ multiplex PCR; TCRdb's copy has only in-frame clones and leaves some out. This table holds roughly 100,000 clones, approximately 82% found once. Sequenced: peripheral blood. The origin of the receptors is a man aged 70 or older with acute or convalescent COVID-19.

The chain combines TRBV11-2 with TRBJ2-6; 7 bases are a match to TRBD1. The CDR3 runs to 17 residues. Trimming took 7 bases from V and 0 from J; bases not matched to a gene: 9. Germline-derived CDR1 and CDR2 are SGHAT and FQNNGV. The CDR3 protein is CASITGTVSSGANVLTF. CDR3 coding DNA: TGTGCCAGCATCACTGGGACAGTGAGCTCTGGGGCCAACGTCCTGACTTTC.

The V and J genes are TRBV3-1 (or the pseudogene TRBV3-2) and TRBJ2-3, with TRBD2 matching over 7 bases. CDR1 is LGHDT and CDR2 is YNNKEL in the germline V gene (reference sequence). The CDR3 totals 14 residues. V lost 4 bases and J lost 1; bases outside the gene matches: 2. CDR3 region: CASSRGGGTDTQYF. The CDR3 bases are TGTGCCAGCAGCCGCGGGGGAGGCACAGATACGCAGTATTTT.

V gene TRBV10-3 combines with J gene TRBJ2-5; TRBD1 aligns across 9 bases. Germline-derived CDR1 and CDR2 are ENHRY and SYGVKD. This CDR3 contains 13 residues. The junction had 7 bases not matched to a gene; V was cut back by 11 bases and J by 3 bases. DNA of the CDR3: TGTGCCGTTTGGCGGGACAGGGAAGAGACCCAGTACTTC. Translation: CAVWRDREETQYF.

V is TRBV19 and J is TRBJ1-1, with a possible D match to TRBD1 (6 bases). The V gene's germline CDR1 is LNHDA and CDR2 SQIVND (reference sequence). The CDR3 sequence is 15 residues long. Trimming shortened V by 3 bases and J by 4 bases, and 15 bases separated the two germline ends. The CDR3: CASSIRQRGGTEAFF. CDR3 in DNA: TGTGCCAGTAGTATTCGGCAGCGAGGGGGCACTGAAGCTTTCTTT.

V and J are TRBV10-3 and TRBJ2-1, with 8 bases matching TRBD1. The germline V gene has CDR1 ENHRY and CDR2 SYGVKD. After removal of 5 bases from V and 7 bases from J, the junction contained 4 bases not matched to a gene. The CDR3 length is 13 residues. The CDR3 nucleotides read TGTGCCATCAGTACGACAGGGGAGAATGAGCAGTTCTTC. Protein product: CAISTTGENEQFF.

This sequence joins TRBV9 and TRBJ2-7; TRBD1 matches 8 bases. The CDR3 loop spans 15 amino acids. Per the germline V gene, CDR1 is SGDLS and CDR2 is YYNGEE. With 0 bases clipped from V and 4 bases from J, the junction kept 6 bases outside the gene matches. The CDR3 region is CASSVAAGGLYEQYF. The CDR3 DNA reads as TGTGCCAGCAGCGTAGCAGCAGGGGGCTTGTACGAGCAGTACTTC.

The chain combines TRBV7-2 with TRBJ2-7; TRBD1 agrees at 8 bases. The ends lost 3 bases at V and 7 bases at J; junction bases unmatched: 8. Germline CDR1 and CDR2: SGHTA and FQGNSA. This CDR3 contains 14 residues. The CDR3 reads CASSLDRAAWEQYF. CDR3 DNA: TGTGCCAGCAGCTTGGACAGGGCGGCGTGGGAGCAGTACTTC. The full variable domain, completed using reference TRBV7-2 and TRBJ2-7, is GAGVSQSPSNKVTEKGKDVELRCDPISGHTALYWYRQSLGQGLEFLIYFQGNSAPDKSGLPSDRFSAERTGGSVSTLTIQRTQQEDSAVYLCASSLDRAAWEQYFGPGTRLTVT.

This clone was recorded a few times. CDR3 in amino acids: CASSEELGLSGNTIYF. The CDR3 DNA reads TGTGCCAGCAGTGAAGAACTGGGACTCTCTGGAAACACCATATATTTT. J is TRBJ1-3 and V is TRBV6-1; tentatively, D is TRBD1 (5 bases). Trimming took 1 base from V and 0 from J, leaving 10 bases between them. The CDR3 is 16 residues long. Germline V CDR1 and CDR2: MNHNS, SASEGT.

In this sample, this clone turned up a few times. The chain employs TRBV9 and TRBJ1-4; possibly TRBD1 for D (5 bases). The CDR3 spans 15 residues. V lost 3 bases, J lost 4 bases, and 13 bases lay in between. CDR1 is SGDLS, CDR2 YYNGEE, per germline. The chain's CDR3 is CASSGRGGGNEKLFF. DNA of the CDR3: TGTGCCAGCAGCGGAAGGGGCGGGGGTAATGAAAAACTGTTTTTT.

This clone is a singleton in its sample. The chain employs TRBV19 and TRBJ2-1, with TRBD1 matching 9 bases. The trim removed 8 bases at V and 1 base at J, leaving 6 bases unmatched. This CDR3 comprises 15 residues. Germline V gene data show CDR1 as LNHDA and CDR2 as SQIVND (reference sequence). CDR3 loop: CASFTGTGSYNEQFF. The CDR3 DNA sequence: TGTGCCAGTTTTACCGGGACAGGGTCCTACAATGAGCAGTTCTTC.

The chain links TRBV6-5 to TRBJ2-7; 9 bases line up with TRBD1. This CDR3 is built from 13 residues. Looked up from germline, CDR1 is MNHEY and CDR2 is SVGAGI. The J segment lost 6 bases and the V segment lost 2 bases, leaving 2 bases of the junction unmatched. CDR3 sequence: CASSYGQGSEQYF. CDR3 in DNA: TGTGCCAGCAGTTACGGACAGGGGAGCGAGCAGTACTTC.

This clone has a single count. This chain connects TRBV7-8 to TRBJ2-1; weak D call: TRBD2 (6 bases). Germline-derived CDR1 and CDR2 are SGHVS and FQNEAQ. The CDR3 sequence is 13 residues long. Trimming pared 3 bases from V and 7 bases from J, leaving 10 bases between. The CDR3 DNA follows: TGTGCCAGCAGCTTGGGGACTGAGAATGAGCAGTTCTTC. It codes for CASSLGTENEQFF.

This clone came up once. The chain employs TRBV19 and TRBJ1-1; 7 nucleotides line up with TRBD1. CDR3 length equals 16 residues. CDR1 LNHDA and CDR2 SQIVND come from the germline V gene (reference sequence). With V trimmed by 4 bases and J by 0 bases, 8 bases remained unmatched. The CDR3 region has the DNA TGTGCCAGTAGTACCTCCGGGACAGCGGTGAACACTGAAGCTTTCTTT. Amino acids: CASSTSGTAVNTEAFF. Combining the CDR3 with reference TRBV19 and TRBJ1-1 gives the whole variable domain DGGITQSPKYLFRKEGQNVTLSCEQNLNHDAMYWYRQDPGQGLRLIYYSQIVNDFQKGDIAEGYSVSREKKESFPLTVTSAQKNPTAFYLCASSTSGTAVNTEAFFGQGTRLTVV.

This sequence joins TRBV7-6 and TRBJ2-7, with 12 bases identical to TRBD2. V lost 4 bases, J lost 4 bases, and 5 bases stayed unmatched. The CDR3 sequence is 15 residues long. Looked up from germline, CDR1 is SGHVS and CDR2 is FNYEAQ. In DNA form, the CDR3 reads TGTGCCAGCAGCTCACGACTAGCGGGGGAGTACGAGCAGTACTTC. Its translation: CASSSRLAGEYEQYF. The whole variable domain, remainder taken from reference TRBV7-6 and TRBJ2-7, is GAGVSQSPRYKVTKRGQDVALRCDPISGHVSLYWYRQALGQGPEFLTYFNYEAQQDKSGLPNDRFSAERPEGSISTLTIQRTEQRDSAMYRCASSSRLAGEYEQYFGPGTRLTVT.

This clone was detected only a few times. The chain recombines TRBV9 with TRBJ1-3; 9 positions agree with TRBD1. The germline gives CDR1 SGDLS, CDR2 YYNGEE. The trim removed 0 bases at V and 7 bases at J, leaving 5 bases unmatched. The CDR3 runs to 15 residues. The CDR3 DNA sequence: TGTGCCAGCAGCGTAGAGGGACAGGGCATGAACACCATATATTTT. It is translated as CASSVEGQGMNTIYF.

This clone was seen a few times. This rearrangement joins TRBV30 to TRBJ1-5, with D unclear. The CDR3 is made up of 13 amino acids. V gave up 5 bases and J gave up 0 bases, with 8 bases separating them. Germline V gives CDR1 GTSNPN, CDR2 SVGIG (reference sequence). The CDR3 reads CAWSHDSNQPQHF. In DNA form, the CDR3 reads TGTGCCTGGTCACATGATAGCAATCAGCCCCAGCATTTT.

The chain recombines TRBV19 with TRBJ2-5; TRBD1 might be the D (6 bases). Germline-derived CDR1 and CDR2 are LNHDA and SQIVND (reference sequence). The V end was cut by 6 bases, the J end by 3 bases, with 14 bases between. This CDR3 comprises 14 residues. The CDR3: CASSPGTLKETQYF. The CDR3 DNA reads TGTGCCAGTAGCCCCGGGACACTTAAAGAGACCCAGTACTTC.

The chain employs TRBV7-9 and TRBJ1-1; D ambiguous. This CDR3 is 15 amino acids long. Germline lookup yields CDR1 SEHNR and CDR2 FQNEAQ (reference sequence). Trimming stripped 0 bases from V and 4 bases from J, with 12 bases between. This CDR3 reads CASSLALVGFTEAFF. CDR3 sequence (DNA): TGTGCCAGCAGCTTAGCGCTAGTAGGATTCACTGAAGCTTTCTTT.

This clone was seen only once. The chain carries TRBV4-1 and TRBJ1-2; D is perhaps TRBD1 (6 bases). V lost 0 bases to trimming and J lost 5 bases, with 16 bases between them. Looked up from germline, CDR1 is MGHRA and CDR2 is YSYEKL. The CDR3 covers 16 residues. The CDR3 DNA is TGCGCCAGCAGCCAAGATCGGGGGGCCGGTATTTATGGCTACACCTTC. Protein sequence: CASSQDRGAGIYGYTF.

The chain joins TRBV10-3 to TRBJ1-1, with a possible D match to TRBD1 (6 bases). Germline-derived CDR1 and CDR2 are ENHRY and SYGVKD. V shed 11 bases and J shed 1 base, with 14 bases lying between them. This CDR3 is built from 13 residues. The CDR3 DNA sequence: TGTGCCTCCACAGGGTACCAGAACACTGAAGCTTTCTTT. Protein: CASTGYQNTEAFF.

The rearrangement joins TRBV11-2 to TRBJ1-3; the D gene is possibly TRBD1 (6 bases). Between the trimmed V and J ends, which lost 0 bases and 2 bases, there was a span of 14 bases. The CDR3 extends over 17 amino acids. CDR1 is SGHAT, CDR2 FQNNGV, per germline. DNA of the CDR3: TGTGCCAGCAGCTTAGAGCTCAGGGGCCTGACTGGAAACACCATATATTTT. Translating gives CASSLELRGLTGNTIYF.

CDR3 protein: CASSLVPHRGRIDQPQHF. In nucleotides, the CDR3 is TGTGCCAGCAGCTTAGTACCCCACAGGGGGCGAATTGATCAGCCCCAGCATTTT. This chain links TRBV7-2 with TRBJ1-5, with 9 bases aligning to TRBD1. The germline gives CDR1 SGHTA, CDR2 FQGNSA. The CDR3 loop spans 18 amino acids. J gave up 5 bases and V 1 base, and 12 bases lay outside the gene matches. Full variable domain (rest looked up from reference TRBV7-2 and TRBJ1-5): GAGVSQSPSNKVTEKGKDVELRCDPISGHTALYWYRQSLGQGLEFLIYFQGNSAPDKSGLPSDRFSAERTGGSVSTLTIQRTQQEDSAVYLCASSLVPHRGRIDQPQHFGDGTRLSIL.

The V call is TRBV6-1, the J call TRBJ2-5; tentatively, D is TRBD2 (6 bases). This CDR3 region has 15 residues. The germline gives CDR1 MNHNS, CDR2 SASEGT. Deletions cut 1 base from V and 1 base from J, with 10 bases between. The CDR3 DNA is TGTGCCAGCAGTGAAGGGACTATAGCCCAAGAGACCCAGTACTTC. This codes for CASSEGTIAQETQYF.

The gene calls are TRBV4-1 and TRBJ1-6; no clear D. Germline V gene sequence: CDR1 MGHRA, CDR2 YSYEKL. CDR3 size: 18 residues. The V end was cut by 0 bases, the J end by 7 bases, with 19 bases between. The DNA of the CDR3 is TGCGCCAGCAGCCAAGATTTGGGCGCCAGAAATCGGAATTCACCCCTCCACTTT. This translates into CASSQDLGARNRNSPLHF.

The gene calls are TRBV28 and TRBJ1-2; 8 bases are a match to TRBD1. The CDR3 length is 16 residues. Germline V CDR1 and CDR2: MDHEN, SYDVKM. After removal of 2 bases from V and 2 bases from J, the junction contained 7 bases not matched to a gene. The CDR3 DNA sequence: TGTGCCAGCAGTTTAGGGGCCCGGGACAGGAACTATGGCTACACCTTC. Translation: CASSLGARDRNYGYTF.

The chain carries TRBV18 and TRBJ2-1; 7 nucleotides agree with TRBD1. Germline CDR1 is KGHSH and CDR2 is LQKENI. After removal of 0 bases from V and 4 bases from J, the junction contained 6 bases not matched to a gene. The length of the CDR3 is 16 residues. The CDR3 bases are TGTGCCAGCTCACCACCGGTAGGGGGCGAATACAATGAGCAGTTCTTC. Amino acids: CASSPPVGGEYNEQFF.

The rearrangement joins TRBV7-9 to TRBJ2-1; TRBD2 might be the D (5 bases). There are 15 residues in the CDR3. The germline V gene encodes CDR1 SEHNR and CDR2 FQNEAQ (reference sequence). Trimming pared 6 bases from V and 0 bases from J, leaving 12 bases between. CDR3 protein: CASSWRLSSYNEQFF. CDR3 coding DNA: TGTGCCAGCAGTTGGAGGTTGAGCTCCTACAATGAGCAGTTCTTC.

The CDR3 sequence: CAISGSLKGQPQHF. For the CDR3, the DNA is TGTGCCATCTCGGGGTCTTTAAAAGGACAGCCCCAGCATTTT. V gene TRBV28 combines with J gene TRBJ1-5; unclear D gene. V was trimmed by 10 bases and J by 7 bases, leaving 20 bases between them. The germline gives CDR1 MDHEN, CDR2 SYDVKM. CDR3 size: 14 residues.

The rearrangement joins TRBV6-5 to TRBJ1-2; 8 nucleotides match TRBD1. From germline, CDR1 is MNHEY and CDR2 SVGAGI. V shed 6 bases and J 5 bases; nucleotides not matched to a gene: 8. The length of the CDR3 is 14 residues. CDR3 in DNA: TGTGCCAGCAGGCCAGGGGGCGCTGGGTATGGCTACACCTTC. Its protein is CASRPGGAGYGYTF.